The 23 T cell receptor beta chains below were found in one sample sequenced in a study of T cells after yellow fever vaccination. TCRdb fed the 5' RACE reads into MiXCR, producing one record per CDR3 protein. The sample includes a few hundred thousand distinct CDR3 sequences, approximately 16% of them seen just once. The sequencing used PBMCs, collected about 5 days after the first yellow fever vaccination. The source is a young man who received the YFV17D yellow fever vaccine.

This rearrangement joins TRBV6-2 or TRBV6-3 to TRBJ1-1; D is unclear. The V end was cut by 7 bases, the J end by 8 bases, with 17 bases between. CDR3 length equals 13 residues. Germline CDR1 reads MNHEY; CDR2 reads SVGEGT. Here the CDR3 reads CASTEPEPAEAFF. The CDR3 DNA reads TGTGCCAGCACCGAACCCGAGCCGGCCGAAGCTTTCTTT.

This clonotype was seen repeatedly, ten times or more. The chain's CDR3 is CASSPRLAGEETQYF. Here the CDR3 DNA reads TGTGCCAGCAGCCCAAGACTAGCGGGGGAAGAGACCCAGTACTTC. The gene calls are TRBV13 and TRBJ2-5, with TRBD2 matching 12 bases. V was clipped by 5 bases and J by 3 bases; unmatched bases: 4. This CDR3 has 15 amino acids. CDR1 PRHDT and CDR2 FYEKMQ come from the germline V gene (reference sequence).

To note about this clonotype: The junction departs from the called germline gene at one end, perhaps through a read error. The chain carries TRBV4-2 and TRBJ2-1, with TRBD2 matching 7 bases. CDR1 LGHNA and CDR2 YNFKEQ come from the germline V gene. The CDR3 runs to 16 residues. The CDR3: CASSRSGVSSDNEQFF. Written as DNA, the CDR3 is TGTGCCAGCAGCCGCAGCGGGGTAAGCTCCGACAATGAGCAGTTCTTC.

This clonotype was detected only a few times. CDR3 residues: CSVEDGAGGGYEQYF. Here the CDR3 DNA reads TGCAGCGTTGAAGATGGGGCAGGGGGGGGATACGAGCAGTACTTC. The gene calls are TRBV29-1 and TRBJ2-7; D possibly uses TRBD1 or TRBD2 (7 bases each). The CDR3 totals 15 residues. V gave up 0 bases and J gave up 4 bases, with 16 bases separating them. Germline CDR1 is SQVTM and CDR2 is ANQGSEA.

This clonotype was counted a few times. The chain has TRBV20-1 and TRBJ1-1, with 7 bases that match TRBD1. Germline V CDR1 and CDR2: DFQATT, SNEGSKA (reference sequence). V lost 1 base, J lost 7 bases, and 6 bases stayed unmatched. The CDR3 sequence is 13 residues long. This CDR3 reads CSARGIDRVEAFF. CDR3 bases: TGCAGTGCTAGAGGGATCGACAGGGTTGAAGCTTTCTTT.

The V gene is TRBV3-1, the J gene TRBJ2-1, with TRBD2 identical over 7 bases. This CDR3 has 15 amino acids. Germline lookup yields CDR1 LGHDT and CDR2 YNNKEL (reference sequence). With V trimmed by 4 bases and J by 2 bases, 5 bases remained unmatched. CDR3 amino acids: CASSPSGPTYNEQFF. CDR3 DNA sequence: TGTGCCAGCAGCCCTAGCGGACCCACCTACAATGAGCAGTTCTTC.

This chain links TRBV2 with TRBJ2-7; 11 bases match TRBD2. Germline CDR1 SNHLY, CDR2 FYNNEI. This CDR3 has 15 amino acids. V lost 5 bases and J lost 5; bases outside the gene matches: 8. The CDR3 DNA follows: TGTGCCAGCAGTAAAACTAGCGGGGGAACCCACGAGCAGTACTTC. Its translation: CASSKTSGGTHEQYF.

The chain carries TRBV2 and TRBJ2-7; the D gene is possibly TRBD2 (5 bases). Germline V gene sequence: CDR1 SNHLY, CDR2 FYNNEI. Between the trimmed V and J ends, which lost 2 bases and 1 base, there was a span of 9 bases. This CDR3 has 14 residues. DNA for the CDR3: TGTGCCAGCAGTGAAAGCGGTTTTTCCTACGAGCAGTACGTC. Translated, it gives CASSESGFSYEQYV.

This clonotype was found a few times. This rearrangement joins TRBV5-1 to TRBJ2-1, with 8 bases aligning to TRBD2. This CDR3 region has 16 residues. Germline V gene lookup returns CDR1 SGHRS and CDR2 YFSETQ. The trim removed 3 bases at V and 1 base at J, leaving 6 bases unmatched. CDR3 DNA sequence: TGCGCCAGCAGCTCTAGCGGGCTGGGTTCCTACAATGAGCAGTTCTTC. Residues: CASSSSGLGSYNEQFF.

The V call is TRBV28, the J call TRBJ2-7, with TRBD1 as a possible D gene (6 bases). V was trimmed by 3 bases and J by 1 base, leaving 10 bases between them. The CDR3 totals 14 residues. The V gene's germline CDR1 is MDHEN and CDR2 SYDVKM. The CDR3 spells CASSFPGHSYEQYV. CDR3 nucleotides: TGTGCCAGCAGTTTTCCGGGACATTCCTACGAGCAGTACGTC.

This clonotype was observed a few times. The chain couples TRBV12-3 or TRBV12-4 to TRBJ1-1; no definite D call. CDR3 length: 14 amino acids. Trimming took off 6 bases at V and 5 bases at J, with 16 bases between the two ends. CDR3 region: CASRTLGRPTEAFF. DNA for the CDR3: TGTGCCAGCAGGACCTTGGGTCGTCCAACTGAAGCTTTCTTT.

This chain joins TRBV5-1 and TRBJ2-7; a possible D gene is TRBD1 (5 bases). The CDR3 is made up of 14 amino acids. Trimming took off 5 bases at V and 7 bases at J, with 19 bases between the two ends. Germline V CDR1 and CDR2: SGHRS, YFSETQ. As DNA, the CDR3 is TGCGCCAGCAGTAAGGGGCCCCAGTTGGGGGAGCAGTACGTC. Its protein is CASSKGPQLGEQYV.

The V and J genes are TRBV7-3 and TRBJ2-3; D assignment may be TRBD1 or TRBD2 (5 bases each). Deletions cut 5 bases from V and 2 bases from J, with 11 bases between. Germline CDR1 and CDR2: SGHTA and FQGTGA. This CDR3 is built from 14 residues. The CDR3 DNA follows: TGTGCCAGCAGCACAACGGGGCTCACAGATACGCAGTATTTT. Translated, it gives CASSTTGLTDTQYF.

This clonotype has more than one count but fewer than ten. The chain uses TRBV4-3 and TRBJ2-1, with unresolved D. CDR3 size: 14 residues. Trimming pared 7 bases from V and 10 bases from J, leaving 20 bases between. CDR1 and CDR2 from the germline V gene are LGHNA and YSLEER. The CDR3 sequence: CASMPSFGSTEQFF. CDR3 DNA sequence: TGCGCCAGCATGCCAAGCTTCGGGTCGACCGAGCAGTTCTTC.

The rearrangement links TRBV7-2 to TRBJ2-3; the D gene is possibly TRBD1 (5 bases). From germline, CDR1 is SGHTA and CDR2 FQGNSA. The CDR3 length is 14 residues. V shed 5 bases and J shed 4 bases, with 13 bases lying between them. CDR3: CASSPPLRADTQYF. CDR3 DNA sequence: TGTGCCAGCAGCCCCCCACTCAGGGCAGATACGCAGTATTTT.

J is TRBJ2-2 and V is TRBV7-2; TRBD2 matches 8 bases. V dropped 5 bases and J dropped 5; count of bases not matched to a gene: 7. The CDR3 is 15 amino acids. Germline values: CDR1 SGHTA, CDR2 FQGNSA. CDR3 sequence: CASSPGGAGTGELFF. CDR3 nucleotides: TGTGCCAGCAGCCCCGGGGGGGCTGGGACCGGGGAGCTGTTTTTT.

In DNA, the CDR3 is TGTGCCAGCTCACCACACTTGGACGGCTACACCTTC. As protein: CASSPHLDGYTF. The chain joins TRBV18 to TRBJ1-2; no clear D gene. The CDR3 runs to 12 residues. V was cut by 1 base and J by 8 bases, with 8 bases left in between. CDR1 and CDR2 (germline): KGHSH, LQKENI.

This chain links TRBV28 with TRBJ2-7, with D possibly being TRBD1 (6 bases). Germline V gene sequence: CDR1 MDHEN, CDR2 SYDVKM. The V and J ends lost 3 bases and 4 bases respectively, with 7 bases between them. This CDR3 spans 12 amino acids. The CDR3 here is CASSFRGYEQYV. In DNA form, the CDR3 reads TGTGCCAGCAGTTTCAGGGGTTACGAGCAGTACGTC.

This clonotype was counted between two and nine times. The rearrangement uses TRBV5-1 and TRBJ1-5; D uncertain. This CDR3 is 16 amino acids long. The germline V gene encodes CDR1 SGHRS and CDR2 YFSETQ. V dropped 0 bases and J dropped 3 bases, with 13 bases sitting between them. CDR3 in amino acids: CASSLADGRNNQPQHF. The CDR3 nucleotides are TGCGCCAGCAGCTTGGCCGACGGCAGAAACAATCAGCCCCAGCATTTT.

The gene calls are TRBV5-1 and TRBJ2-7, with 9 positions matching TRBD1. Trimming removed 2 bases from V and 4 bases from J; junction bases left unmatched: 4. Per germline, CDR1 SGHRS and CDR2 YFSETQ. The CDR3 is 14 residues long. CDR3 sequence: CASSLFGTGYEQYF. The CDR3 coding sequence is TGCGCCAGCAGCTTATTCGGGACAGGGTACGAGCAGTACTTC.

CDR3 protein: CASSLGTGSMNTEAFF. CDR3 bases: TGTGCCAGCAGCCTAGGGACAGGGAGCATGAACACTGAAGCTTTCTTT. The rearrangement links TRBV7-2 to TRBJ1-1; 9 bases match TRBD1. CDR1 SGHTA and CDR2 FQGNSA come from the germline V gene. Losses at the gene ends were 5 bases for V and 0 bases for J; bases not matched to a gene: 7. This CDR3 region has 16 residues.

This clonotype was counted many times. The chain links TRBV21-1 to TRBJ2-7; TRBD1 is taken as the D call from the table, unchecked against the DNA. TRBV21-1 has pseudogene status. The CDR3 has 20 residues. The CDR3 DNA follows: TGTGCCAGCAGCAAAGATCGGGGCGGACTGACCTCTCGTAACTCCTACGAGCAGTACGTC. The encoded protein is CASSKDRGGLTSRNSYEQYV.

This clonotype was recorded a few times. The rearrangement links TRBV4-3 to TRBJ2-2; weak D call: TRBD1 (5 bases). Germline V CDR1 and CDR2: LGHNA, YSLEER. Trimming pared 4 bases from V and 6 bases from J, leaving 18 bases between. The CDR3 loop spans 16 amino acids. The DNA of the CDR3 is TGCGCCAGCAGCCCAAGAGGCCAGGGAAGGGCCGGGGAGCTGTTTTTT. Its translation is CASSPRGQGRAGELFF.